This T cell receptor (beta chain) is drawn from a study of cytomegalovirus exposure and HLA in healthy donors. Study-level background: From HLA-typed donors, an early data release held roughly 80 million unique TCRs.

Broader study findings: Cytomegalovirus-associated status was assigned to roughly 160 TCR beta chains. Among TCR beta chains of equal frequency, HLA-associated ones were more clonally expanded in a later analysis.

For this clone: Its antigen is unidentified.

The PCR ran on 60 Vbeta and 13 Jbeta primers. TCRdb keeps only in-frame clones here, not all; method: immunoSEQ multiplex PCR. Of fewer than 120,000 clones listed, roughly four fifths are singletons. Germline CDR1 is SEHNR and CDR2 is FQNEAQ (reference sequence). The CDR3 consists of 14 residues. The V and J ends lost 4 bases and 5 bases, in that order; junction bases with no gene match: 6. The chain joins TRBV7-9 to TRBJ1-2; TRBD1 matches at 8 bases. The sample comprised PBMCs. This receptor was taken from a woman in her twenties or thirties in good health and CMV-seronegative. In nucleotides, the CDR3 is TGTGCCAGCAGCTCGTTACAGGGGGGGTATGGCTACACCTTC. It encodes CASSSLQGGYGYTF.